The rows below give T cell receptor beta chains drawn from one sample of a study of memory CD4+ T cells and cytomegalovirus serostatus. Libraries were prepared by immunoSEQ multiplex PCR; TCRdb keeps only in-frame clonotypes and omits some of them. The sample yields some 53,000 clones, roughly 78% seen once. The sequencing input was memory CD4+ T cells from blood. These receptors came from an adult in good health and CMV-seronegative. CDR3s include the opening cysteine and the closing phenylalanine or tryptophan. A D gene is named only where the DNA matches it firmly. Not every row has a clone size; where given, it reads once, few, many or a size class.

v_gene	d_gene	abundance	j_gene	CDR3nt	CDR3aa
TRBV6-1	.	.	TRBJ1-5	TGTGCCAGCAGTGAAGGGGGGGCGTTGGCACGGCCCCAGCATTTT	CASSEGGALARPQHF
TRBV5-1	TRBD1	.	TRBJ2-2	TGCGCCAGCAGCGTCCAGGGGGCGGCCGGGGAGCTGTTTTTT	CASSVQGAAGELFF
TRBV27	TRBD2	.	TRBJ2-2	TGTGCCAGCAGTTTCATCGGCCTAGCGGGGAACACCGGGGAGCTGTTTTTT	CASSFIGLAGNTGELFF
TRBV6-1	.	few	TRBJ1-2	TGTGCCAGCAGTGAAGCGCGGGGCGGGTACTATGGCTACACCTTC	CASSEARGGYYGYTF
TRBV9	.	.	TRBJ2-2	TGTGCCAGCAGCGTAGATGGCGGCGGGGAGCTGTTTTTT	CASSVDGGGELFF
TRBV7-2	.	.	TRBJ1-1	TGTGCCAGCAGCAGGGTGGCCCGCACTGAAGCTTTCTTT	CASSRVARTEAFF
TRBV5-4	.	.	TRBJ1-1	TGTGCCAGCAGCTCCCCCGGGACGAACACTGAAGCTTTCTTT	CASSSPGTNTEAFF
TRBV19	.	.	TRBJ1-5	TGTGCCACAGGGTGGGGGGCTAGCAATCAGCCCCAGCATTTT	CATGWGASNQPQHF
TRBV19	.	.	TRBJ1-2	TGTGCCAGTACCCTTAACAGGGTCGGGGGCTACACCTTC	CASTLNRVGGYTF
TRBV5-5	.	.	TRBJ2-3	TGTGCCAGCAGCTTGGTAAATATGGGATTCACAGATACGCAGTATTTT	CASSLVNMGFTDTQYF
TRBV7-9	TRBD1	.	TRBJ2-7	TGTGCCAGCAGCTTAACAGGGGTTATTTACGAGCAGTACTTC	CASSLTGVIYEQYF
TRBV6-1	.	few	TRBJ1-1	TGTGCCAGCAGTGAAGGGGTGTATCTCGAAGCTTTCTTT	CASSEGVYLEAFF
TRBV5-1	TRBD1	.	TRBJ1-6	TGCGCCAGCAGTGACAGGGGCTATAATTCACCCCTCCACTTT	CASSDRGYNSPLHF
TRBV2	.	once	TRBJ1-2	TGTGCCAGCAGGGGAGCCGGACAGACCACCGAGGGGTATGGCTACACCTTC	CASRGAGQTTEGYGYTF
TRBV5-4	.	.	TRBJ1-2	TGTGCCAGCAGCCTGCCTGGCGGCTATGGCTACACCTTC	CASSLPGGYGYTF
TRBV29-1	TRBD1	.	TRBJ1-1	TGCAGCGCTCGGACAGGGGTCGCTCAAGCTTTCTTT	CSARTGVAQAFF
TRBV5-1	.	.	TRBJ1-1	TGCGCCAGCAGCTTGGGACAGATGATGAACACTGAAGCTTTCTTT	CASSLGQMMNTEAFF
TRBV7-9	.	.	TRBJ1-1	TGTGCCAGCAGGCAAAACAGGGCCACTGAAGCTTTCTTT	CASRQNRATEAFF
TRBV18	TRBD2	.	TRBJ2-7	TGTGCCAGCTCACCGAGGACTAGCGGGGCCTACGAGCAGTACTTC	CASSPRTSGAYEQYF
TRBV19	TRBD2	.	TRBJ2-2	TGTGCCAGTAGCACTAGCGGGGGGCGGAGGACCGGGGAGCTGTTTTTT	CASSTSGGRRTGELFF
TRBV9	.	few	TRBJ1-2	TGTGCCAGCAGCGGAGGACCAGGGAGCGGCTACACCTTC	CASSGGPGSGYTF
TRBV19	TRBD1	.	TRBJ2-1	TGTGCCAGTAGTATCGGACAGGGGAATGGAAATGAGCAGTTCTTC	CASSIGQGNGNEQFF
TRBV7-3	.	few	TRBJ2-2	TGTGCCAGCAGCCCCGGGTCGAACACCGGGGAGCTGTTTTTT	CASSPGSNTGELFF
TRBV11-2	TRBD1	.	TRBJ1-1	TGTGCCAGCAGCCAGATAAAGGGACAGGCAGAGCAAGCTTTCTTT	CASSQIKGQAEQAFF